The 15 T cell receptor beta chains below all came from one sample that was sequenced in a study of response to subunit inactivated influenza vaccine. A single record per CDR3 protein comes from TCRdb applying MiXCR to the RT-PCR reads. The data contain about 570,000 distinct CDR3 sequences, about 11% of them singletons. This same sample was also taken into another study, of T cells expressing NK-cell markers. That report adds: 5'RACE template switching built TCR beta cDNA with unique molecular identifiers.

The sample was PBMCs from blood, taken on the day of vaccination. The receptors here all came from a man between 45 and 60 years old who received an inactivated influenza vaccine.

This CDR3 is CASSRRAGTGFYEQYF. The DNA for the CDR3 is TGTGCCAGCTCACGTAGAGCCGGGACAGGGTTCTACGAGCAGTACTTC. V is TRBV18 and J is TRBJ2-7; 9 nucleotides line up with TRBD1. The trim removed 4 bases at V and 3 bases at J, leaving 10 bases unmatched. CDR1 and CDR2 from the germline V gene are KGHSH and LQKENI. The CDR3 is made up of 16 amino acids.

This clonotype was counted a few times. The CDR3 DNA reads TGTGCCAGTAGTCGCCCCCCAGGGGGCATAAACATTCAGTACTTC. Its translation: CASSRPPGGINIQYF. The V call is TRBV19, the J call TRBJ2-4; 8 bases are shared with TRBD1. V lost 5 bases and J lost 6; bases outside the gene matches: 9. Germline V gene sequence: CDR1 LNHDA, CDR2 SQIVND (reference sequence). This CDR3 spans 15 amino acids.

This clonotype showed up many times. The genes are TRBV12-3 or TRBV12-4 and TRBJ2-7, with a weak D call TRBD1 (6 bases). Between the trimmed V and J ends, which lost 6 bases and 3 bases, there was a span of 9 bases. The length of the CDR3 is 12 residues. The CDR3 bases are TGTGCCAGCAGGCAGACAGGCTACGAGCAGTACTTC. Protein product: CASRQTGYEQYF.

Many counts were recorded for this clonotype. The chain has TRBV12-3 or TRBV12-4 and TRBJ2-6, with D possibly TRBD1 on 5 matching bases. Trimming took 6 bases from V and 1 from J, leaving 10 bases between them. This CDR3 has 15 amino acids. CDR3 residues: CASRSGWSGANVLTF. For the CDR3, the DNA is TGTGCCAGCAGATCAGGGTGGTCTGGGGCCAACGTCCTGACTTTC.

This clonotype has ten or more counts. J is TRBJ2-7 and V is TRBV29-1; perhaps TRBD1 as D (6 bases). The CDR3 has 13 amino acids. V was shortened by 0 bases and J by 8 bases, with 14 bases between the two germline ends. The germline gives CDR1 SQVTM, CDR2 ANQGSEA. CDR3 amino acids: CSVEDRGGSKQYF. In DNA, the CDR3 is TGCAGCGTTGAAGATCGAGGGGGAAGTAAGCAGTACTTC.

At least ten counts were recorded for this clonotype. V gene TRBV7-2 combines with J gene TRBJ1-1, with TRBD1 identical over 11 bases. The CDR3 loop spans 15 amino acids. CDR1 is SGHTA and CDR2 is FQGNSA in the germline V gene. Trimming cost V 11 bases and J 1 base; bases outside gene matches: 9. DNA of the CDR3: TGTGCCTCTCGAAGAGGGACAGGGGGGAACACTGAAGCTTTCTTT. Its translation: CASRRGTGGNTEAFF.

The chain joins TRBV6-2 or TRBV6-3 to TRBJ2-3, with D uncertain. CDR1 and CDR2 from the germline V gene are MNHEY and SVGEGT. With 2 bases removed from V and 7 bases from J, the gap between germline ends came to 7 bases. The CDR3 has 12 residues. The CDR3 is CASSYGRNTQYF. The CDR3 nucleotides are TGTGCCAGCAGTTACGGGCGAAATACGCAGTATTTT.

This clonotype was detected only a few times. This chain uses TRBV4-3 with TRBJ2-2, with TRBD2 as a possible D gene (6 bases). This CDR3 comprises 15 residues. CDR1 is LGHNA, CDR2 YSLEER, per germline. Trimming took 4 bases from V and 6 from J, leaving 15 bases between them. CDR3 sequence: CASSPILSGAGELFF. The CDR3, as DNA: TGCGCCAGCAGCCCAATTCTTTCGGGGGCCGGGGAGCTGTTTTTT.

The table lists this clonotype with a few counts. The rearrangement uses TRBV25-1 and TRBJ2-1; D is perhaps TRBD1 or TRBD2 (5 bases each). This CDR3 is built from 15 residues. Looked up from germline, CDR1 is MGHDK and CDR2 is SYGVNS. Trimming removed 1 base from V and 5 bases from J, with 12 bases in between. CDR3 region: CASSEWDGDNNEQFF. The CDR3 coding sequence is TGTGCCAGCAGTGAATGGGACGGAGATAACAATGAGCAGTTCTTC.

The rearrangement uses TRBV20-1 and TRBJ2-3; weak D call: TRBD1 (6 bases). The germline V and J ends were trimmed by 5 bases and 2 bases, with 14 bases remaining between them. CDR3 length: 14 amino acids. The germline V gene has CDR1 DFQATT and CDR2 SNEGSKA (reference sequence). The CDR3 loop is CSAGLDSFTDTQYF. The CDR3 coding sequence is TGCAGTGCTGGCTTGGACAGCTTCACAGATACGCAGTATTTT.

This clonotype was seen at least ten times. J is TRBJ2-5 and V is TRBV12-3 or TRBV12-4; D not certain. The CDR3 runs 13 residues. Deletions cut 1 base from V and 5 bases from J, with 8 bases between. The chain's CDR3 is CASSLGGSETQYF. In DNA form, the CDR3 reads TGTGCCAGCAGTTTAGGGGGATCGGAGACCCAGTACTTC.

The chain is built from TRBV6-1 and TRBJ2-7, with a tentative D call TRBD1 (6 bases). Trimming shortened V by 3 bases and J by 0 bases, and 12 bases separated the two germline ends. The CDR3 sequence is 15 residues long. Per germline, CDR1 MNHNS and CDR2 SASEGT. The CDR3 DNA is TGTGCCAGCAGTGACAGGGGTCGCGACTCCTACGAGCAGTACTTC. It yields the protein CASSDRGRDSYEQYF.

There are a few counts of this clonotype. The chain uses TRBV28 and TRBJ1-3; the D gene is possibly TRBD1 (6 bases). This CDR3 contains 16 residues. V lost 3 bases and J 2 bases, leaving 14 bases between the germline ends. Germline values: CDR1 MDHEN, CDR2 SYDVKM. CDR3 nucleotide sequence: TGTGCCAGCAGTTTTCTATATACAGGGACTGGAAACACCATATATTTT. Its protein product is CASSFLYTGTGNTIYF.

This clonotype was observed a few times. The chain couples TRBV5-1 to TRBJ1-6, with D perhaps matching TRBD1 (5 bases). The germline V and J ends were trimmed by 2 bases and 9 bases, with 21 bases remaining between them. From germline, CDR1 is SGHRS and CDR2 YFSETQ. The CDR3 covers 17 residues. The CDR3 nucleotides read TGCGCCAGCAGCTTAGGGGAACGAAGGGGTTTTTCTTCACCCCTCCACTTT. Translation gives CASSLGERRGFSSPLHF.

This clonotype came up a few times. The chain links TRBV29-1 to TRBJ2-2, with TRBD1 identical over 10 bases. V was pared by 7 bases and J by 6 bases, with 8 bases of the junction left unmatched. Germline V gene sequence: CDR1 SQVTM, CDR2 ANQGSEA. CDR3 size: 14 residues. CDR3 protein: CSGRRDRGPGELFF. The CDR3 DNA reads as TGCAGCGGGAGGAGGGACAGGGGCCCCGGGGAGCTGTTTTTT.